What follows is one TCR beta chain and its context. This record comes from a study of shared clonotypes between healthy human individuals. Looked up from germline, CDR1 is SGHRS and CDR2 is YFSETQ. This CDR3 comprises 15 residues. V was pared by 2 bases and J by 4 bases, with 14 bases between. Repertoires were generated with immunoSEQ multiplex PCR, while TCRdb's copy carries only in-frame clones and drops some. The data show about 380,000 clones, 96% seen once. The specimen was memory CD8+ T cells sorted from blood. This sample's subset: CD45RO+ cells pooled with CCR7-negative TemRA cells. The receptor was isolated from a man aged 25-40 years in good health. The J gene is TRBJ2-3, the V gene TRBV5-1; D is perhaps TRBD1 (5 bases). The CDR3 DNA is TGCGCCAGCAGCTTCCGAACCCAAGGGGCAGATACGCAGTATTTT. This encodes CASSFRTQGADTQYF. The full variable domain, rest sourced from reference TRBV5-1 and TRBJ2-3, is KAGVTQTPRYLIKTRGQQVTLSCSPISGHRSVSWYQQTPGQGLQFLFEYFSETQRNKGNFPGRFSGRQFSNSRSEMNVSTLELGDSALYLCASSFRTQGADTQYFGPGTRLTVL.